This T cell receptor gamma chain came from a study of Vδ1+ human thymocytes. Regarding the study as a whole: In the thymus, TRG and TRD repertoires looked highly polyclonal with Gaussian CDR3 lengths.

Sequences come from RNA converted to cDNA by reverse transcription. The CDR3 regions were amplified by multiplex PCR from V-gene primers to a constant-region primer. TCRdb used CATT to re-call clones from the multiplex PCR reads. Of several thousand gamma-chain clones listed, approximately 38% are singletons. The CDR3 consists of 12 residues. CDR1 VTNTFY and CDR2 YDVSTARD come from the germline V gene (reference sequence). After alphabeta T cell depletion, CD3+ Vdelta1+ Vdelta2- thymocytes were sorted. On this clone: Its antigen is undetermined.

The sequence came from a boy under two years old who had congenital heart surgery. Sequences were obtained from Vdelta1+ gamma-delta thymocytes from the thymus. The subset is: FACS-sorted CD3+ TCRalphabeta- TCRVdelta1+ TCRVdelta2- thymocytes. The V gene corresponds to TRGV3; no J gene was called. The CDR3 here is CATWDTYVRKLF. CDR3 in DNA: TGTGCCACCTGGGACACCTACGTACGAAAACTCTTT.